This TCR beta chain was identified in a study of response to subunit inactivated influenza vaccine. Note on this clonotype: Its matching antigen is unknown.

V dropped 3 bases and J dropped 0 bases, with 8 bases sitting between them. Germline CDR1 reads SQVTM; CDR2 reads ANQGSEA. The length of the CDR3 is 13 residues. Broader study findings: The study's authors posited that every seasonal influenza vaccination enlists few new T cells.

Via MiXCR, TCRdb re-called the RT-PCR reads, giving one row per CDR3 protein. The sample includes a few hundred thousand distinct CDR3 sequences, 21% of them seen just once. The sample was PBMCs from blood, taken about 20 months after vaccination. This chain joins TRBV29-1 and TRBJ1-1; D is ambiguous. The receptor's source is a man aged 45 to 75 who received an inactivated influenza vaccine. Here the CDR3 reads CSVESPLNTEAFF. The CDR3 nucleotides read TGCAGCGTTGAGTCCCCCCTGAACACTGAAGCTTTCTTT.